Listed below are T cell receptor beta chains from one sample, sequenced in a study of blood T cell repertoires in COVID-19. The data were produced by immunoSEQ multiplex PCR, yet TCRdb's version contains in-frame clones alone and is incomplete. The sample shows about 190,000 clones, under 80% of them seen only once. Sequences were obtained from peripheral blood. Every receptor here comes from a woman aged 50 to 60 with acute or convalescent COVID-19. Each CDR3 is given with its conserved first and last residue. A D gene is named only where the DNA matches it firmly. Size is omitted from some rows. Given values are once, few, many or a class for expanded clones.

DNA,CDR3,D,size,J,V
TGTGCCACCAGTGATTCAGAAGACAGGGGAGGGGAAAAACTGTTTTTT,CATSDSEDRGGEKLFF,TRBD1,NA,TRBJ1-4,TRBV24-1
TGTGCCTGGAGAGGGACAGCGTCGAACACCGGGGAGCTGTTTTTT,CAWRGTASNTGELFF,TRBD1,NA,TRBJ2-2,TRBV30
TGTGCCAGCTCTTTCGGACAGGGAGGCGGAAACACCATATATTTT,CASSFGQGGGNTIYF,TRBD1,NA,TRBJ1-3,TRBV18
TGCGCCAGCAGCTGGGCCTTGCTGGACACTGAAGCTTTCTTT,CASSWALLDTEAFF,NA,NA,TRBJ1-1,TRBV5-1
TGTGCCAGCAGTCTCCATGGACAGGGGGCAACCAAAAACATTCAGTACTTC,CASSLHGQGATKNIQYF,TRBD1,NA,TRBJ2-4,TRBV27
TGTGCCATCAGTGATATAGCGGGGGGTCCCTACGAGCAGTACTTC,CAISDIAGGPYEQYF,TRBD2,NA,TRBJ2-7,TRBV10-3
TGTGCCAGCAGTTGGGGGACAGAGAACACCGGGGAGCTGTTTTTT,CASSWGTENTGELFF,TRBD1,NA,TRBJ2-2,TRBV27
TGCGCCAGCAGCTTGGAAGGGGGACAGCCCCAGCATTTT,CASSLEGGQPQHF,NA,NA,TRBJ1-5,TRBV5-1
TGTGCCAGCAGCTTAGGGACTAGCGGGAGCACAGATACGCAGTATTTT,CASSLGTSGSTDTQYF,TRBD2,few,TRBJ2-3,TRBV7-2
TGTGCCAGCAGCTTAGACCTCGGACAGGGGACCGGGGAGCTGTTTTTT,CASSLDLGQGTGELFF,TRBD1,NA,TRBJ2-2,TRBV11-3
TGCAGTGCTAGTAGGGGAGGAAGGACTGAAGCTTTCTTT,CSASRGGRTEAFF,NA,NA,TRBJ1-1,TRBV20-1
TGTGCCACCAGCAGCTCTCGGACAGGGGGTATACCTGACGAGCAGTTCTTC,CATSSSRTGGIPDEQFF,TRBD1,NA,TRBJ2-1,TRBV15
TGTGCCAGCAGTCCATCGGAAAGGGGGCAGACTGAAGCTTTCTTT,CASSPSERGQTEAFF,TRBD1,NA,TRBJ1-1,TRBV6-6
TGCGCCAGCAAAAGGCAGGGGGCGAACACTGAAGCTTTCTTT,CASKRQGANTEAFF,TRBD1,NA,TRBJ1-1,TRBV5-1
TGTGCCACCAGCAGAAATCCTTACTCTGGAAACACCATATATTTT,CATSRNPYSGNTIYF,NA,NA,TRBJ1-3,TRBV15
TGTGCCACCAGTGATGGCAACTACGAGCAGTACTTC,CATSDGNYEQYF,NA,NA,TRBJ2-7,TRBV24-1
TGTGCCAGCAGGAACAGGGGCCGGGAGCTGTTTTTT,CASRNRGRELFF,TRBD1,once,TRBJ2-2,TRBV6-5
TGCGCCAGCAGCTTGGTACTAGCGGGAGGGCCTGACGAGCAGTACTTC,CASSLVLAGGPDEQYF,TRBD2,NA,TRBJ2-7,TRBV5-1
TGTGCCAGCACCCTCACGGCTCGTGACAGCATTCAGTACTTC,CASTLTARDSIQYF,NA,NA,TRBJ2-4,TRBV6-5
TGTGCCAGCAGTCCATACGGGACAGGGTCCGGGCAGTACTTC,CASSPYGTGSGQYF,TRBD1,NA,TRBJ2-7,TRBV27
TGTGCCAGCAGTTACTCGCCTCAGGGCCCCTACGAGCAGTACTTC,CASSYSPQGPYEQYF,NA,once,TRBJ2-7,TRBV6-2/TRBV6-3
TGCAGCGTTGGGGGGACAGGGACCGGGGAGCTGTTTTTT,CSVGGTGTGELFF,TRBD1,NA,TRBJ2-2,TRBV29-1
TGTGCCAGCAGCTTAGGGGTGACAGAGGCAGATACGCAGTATTTT,CASSLGVTEADTQYF,NA,NA,TRBJ2-3,TRBV7-7
TGTGCCAGCTTGCGCGGGAGCTCCTACGAGCAGTACTTC,CASLRGSSYEQYF,TRBD2,NA,TRBJ2-7,TRBV2
TGTGCCAGCAGTTTCGGACGGGGTGAAGCTTTCTTT,CASSFGRGEAFF,NA,NA,TRBJ1-1,TRBV6-6
TGTGCCACCAGTGATCCGGGACAAAGGAGTCAGTACTTC,CATSDPGQRSQYF,NA,NA,TRBJ2-7,TRBV24-1
TGTGCCAGCAGCTTAGGCGTGAGGGGGGCAGGGGGCGGCGGCTACACCTTC,CASSLGVRGAGGGGYTF,TRBD1,NA,TRBJ1-2,TRBV7-2
TGTGCCAGCAGGTCTGATGGCGGCGAGCCCCAGCATTTT,CASRSDGGEPQHF,NA,NA,TRBJ1-5,TRBV28
TGTGCTAGTGGTTTCGGAGGAGGGGGCGTTGCGAACACTGAAGCTTTCTTT,CASGFGGGGVANTEAFF,TRBD1,NA,TRBJ1-1,TRBV12-5
TGTGCCAGCAGTTTAGAGTCAGGGGACAAAGCTTTCTTT,CASSLESGDKAFF,NA,NA,TRBJ1-1,TRBV12-3/TRBV12-4
TGTGCCAGCATAAAACTTGGGCAGGGGGACGAGCAGTACTTC,CASIKLGQGDEQYF,TRBD1,few,TRBJ2-7,TRBV6-5
TGTGCCAGTAGTATCAGGGGGAGTACAATCGGGCAGTTCTTC,CASSIRGSTIGQFF,TRBD1,once,TRBJ2-1,TRBV19
TGTGCCAGCAGTGAAGTGTGGACAGCCACAGATACGCAGTATTTT,CASSEVWTATDTQYF,NA,NA,TRBJ2-3,TRBV6-1
TGTGCCTGGAGTAACACAGGGTGGTGGCAGCCCCAGCATTTT,CAWSNTGWWQPQHF,NA,once,TRBJ1-5,TRBV30
TGTGCCAGCAGTGACCGCCCGACAGGGATTGGAAACACCATATATTTT,CASSDRPTGIGNTIYF,TRBD1,few,TRBJ1-3,TRBV6-1
TGTGCCACCAGTGATTTGGGAGCGGGAGGAGTGGAGGAGCAGTACTTC,CATSDLGAGGVEEQYF,TRBD2,few,TRBJ2-7,TRBV24-1
TGTGCCAGTAGTATAAGTCCCGGGGGAACTGAAGCTTTCTTT,CASSISPGGTEAFF,NA,NA,TRBJ1-1,TRBV19
TGCAGTGCTAGTCTAACACAGTCCTATAATTCACCCCTCCACTTT,CSASLTQSYNSPLHF,NA,NA,TRBJ1-6,TRBV20-1
TGCGCCAGCAGCCAAGCATACAGCGGGCAGGAATATGGCTACACCTTC,CASSQAYSGQEYGYTF,NA,NA,TRBJ1-2,TRBV4-3
TGCAGCGTTGCTGGCGGGATTAAGAACAATGAGCAGTTCTTC,CSVAGGIKNNEQFF,NA,NA,TRBJ2-1,TRBV29-1
TGCGCCAGCAGCGACCCGGGAGTTGGACCTGGAAACACCATATATTTT,CASSDPGVGPGNTIYF,NA,NA,TRBJ1-3,TRBV5-1
TGTGCCAGCAGTTACTCTGACGGGTATGGCTACACCTTC,CASSYSDGYGYTF,NA,NA,TRBJ1-2,TRBV6-5
TGCGCCAGCCAGGGGGCCTGGACTGAAGCTTTCTTT,CASQGAWTEAFF,TRBD1,NA,TRBJ1-1,TRBV5-1
TGTGCCAGCAGCTTAGCTAGCCTGACGCAGTATTTT,CASSLASLTQYF,NA,once,TRBJ2-3,TRBV11-2
TGTGCCACCAGAAGGACAGGGTACACTGAAGCTTTCTTT,CATRRTGYTEAFF,TRBD1,NA,TRBJ1-1,TRBV27
TGTGCCAGCTCACCACAGGCTCCGGGGAGGGGCAATGAGCAGTTCTTC,CASSPQAPGRGNEQFF,TRBD2,NA,TRBJ2-1,TRBV18
TGCGCCAGCAGCTCGGGACTCACTGAAGCTTTCTTT,CASSSGLTEAFF,NA,NA,TRBJ1-1,TRBV5-1
TGTGCCAGTACCTGGACAGGGAGGGAAACTGAAGCTTTCTTT,CASTWTGRETEAFF,TRBD1,NA,TRBJ1-1,TRBV19
TGCAGCGTTCAGGACAGTTATTATCAGCCCCAGCATTTT,CSVQDSYYQPQHF,NA,NA,TRBJ1-5,TRBV29-1
TGTGCCAGCAGTGATCTAGCGGGGACGAGCACAGATACGCAGTATTTT,CASSDLAGTSTDTQYF,TRBD2,NA,TRBJ2-3,TRBV6-1
TGTGCCAGCAGCCAAGATTGGGCCATACAGAACACTGAAGCTTTCTTT,CASSQDWAIQNTEAFF,NA,NA,TRBJ1-1,TRBV14
TGCGCCAGCAGTGAGTGGGCCCTGGGTCAGCCCCAGCATTTT,CASSEWALGQPQHF,NA,NA,TRBJ1-5,TRBV10-2
TGTGCCAGCAGTTACTATCGGGACAGACGTAATTCACCCCTCCACTTT,CASSYYRDRRNSPLHF,TRBD1,NA,TRBJ1-6,TRBV6-5
TGTGCCAGCAGCTTAAACGCGGGAGGGCTTTACAATGAGCAGTTCTTC,CASSLNAGGLYNEQFF,TRBD2,NA,TRBJ2-1,TRBV7-2
TGTGCCAGCAGCCCAGATGGCAGTTTTAACTATGGCTACACCTTC,CASSPDGSFNYGYTF,NA,NA,TRBJ1-2,TRBV7-6
TGTGCCAGCACCGCGGGGGGAAACCCTCAAGAGACCCAGTACTTC,CASTAGGNPQETQYF,TRBD2,NA,TRBJ2-5,TRBV6-6
TGCGCCAGCAGCTCCGACTCAGAAACTAATGAAAAACTGTTTTTT,CASSSDSETNEKLFF,NA,few,TRBJ1-4,TRBV5-1